The 16 T cell receptor beta chains in this list originate from one sample, sequenced in a study of OX40 agonist ivuxolimab in advanced cancers. Only in-frame clones appear in the TCRdb table, and some are missing; sequencing was by immunoSEQ multiplex PCR. In the table there are approximately 80,000 clones, 90% to 95% of which are singletons. The sequencing here drew on CD4+ or CD8+ T cells sorted from blood, taken in a trial of the OX40 agonist ivuxolimab. All receptors come from an adult with an advanced solid tumor such as melanoma, head and neck, liver or kidney cancer.

The V and J genes are TRBV4-1 and TRBJ1-6; D call uncertain. CDR1 is MGHRA, CDR2 YSYEKL, per germline. The CDR3 totals 16 residues. Deletions cut 3 bases from V and 7 bases from J, with 16 bases between. CDR3 in DNA: TGCGCCAGCAGCCAGATCATCCGGGTCGGAAATTCACCCCTCCACTTT. It encodes CASSQIIRVGNSPLHF.

The chain couples TRBV4-1 to TRBJ1-1; TRBD1 might be the D (6 bases). V lost 6 bases, J lost 0 bases, and 11 bases lay in between. From germline, CDR1 is MGHRA and CDR2 YSYEKL. The CDR3 runs 14 residues. CDR3 nucleotide sequence: TGCGCCAGCAGGGACAGTCAGGTGAACACTGAAGCTTTCTTT. Its protein product is CASRDSQVNTEAFF.

The chain employs TRBV7-9 and TRBJ1-2, with 9 nucleotides matching TRBD1. The CDR3 spans 16 residues. After removal of 1 base from V and 6 bases from J, the junction contained 9 bases not matched to a gene. Per the germline V gene, CDR1 is SEHNR and CDR2 is FQNEAQ (reference sequence). This CDR3 is CASSLDDRGFKNGYTF. CDR3 DNA: TGTGCCAGCAGCTTAGACGACAGGGGGTTTAAGAATGGCTACACCTTC.

The chain joins TRBV5-1 to TRBJ1-4; D remains unclear. This CDR3 region has 12 residues. Trimming pared 5 bases from V and 14 bases from J, leaving 16 bases between. Germline V lookup: CDR1 SGHRS, CDR2 YFSETQ. CDR3 region: CASRGPLRFLFF. CDR3 sequence (DNA): TGCGCCAGCAGAGGACCGCTTAGGTTTCTGTTTTTT.

This clone was detected once. V and J are TRBV5-5 and TRBJ1-2; D ambiguous. Germline loops: CDR1 SGHKS, CDR2 YYEKEE (reference sequence). The CDR3 contains 12 residues. The V end was cut by 0 bases, the J end by 4 bases, with 4 bases between. The CDR3 region is CASSLGTYGYTF. In DNA, the CDR3 is TGTGCCAGCAGCTTGGGGACCTATGGCTACACCTTC.

The V gene is TRBV9, the J gene TRBJ2-4; 13 bases align to TRBD2. CDR1 is SGDLS and CDR2 is YYNGEE in the germline V gene. Trimming removed 4 bases from V and 7 bases from J; junction bases left unmatched: 8. The CDR3 spans 16 residues. CDR3 region: CASSPGLAGVGNIQYF. The CDR3, as DNA: TGTGCCAGCAGCCCTGGACTAGCGGGAGTCGGGAACATTCAGTACTTC.

The chain employs TRBV7-8 and TRBJ2-7; 7 nucleotides agree with TRBD1. The V segment lost 6 bases and the J segment 7 bases; nucleotides outside the gene matches: 9. The CDR3 covers 13 residues. Germline CDR1 and CDR2: SGHVS and FQNEAQ. CDR3 amino acids: CASSRTGLGEQYF. In DNA, the CDR3 is TGTGCCAGCAGTCGGACAGGATTGGGGGAGCAGTACTTC.

V and J are TRBV7-9 and TRBJ1-3; 11 bases line up with TRBD1. This CDR3 spans 19 amino acids. Germline CDR1 and CDR2: SEHNR and FQNEAQ (reference sequence). V lost 4 bases to trimming and J lost 1 base; unmatched junction nucleotides: 12. CDR3 sequence (DNA): TGTGCCAGCAGCTCCCTCGCCGCCGGGACAGGGGGTTCTGGAAACACCATATATTTT. This translates into CASSSLAAGTGGSGNTIYF.

The chain uses TRBV30 and TRBJ2-1, with 8 bases fitting TRBD2. CDR1 and CDR2 from the germline V gene are GTSNPN and SVGIG (reference sequence). CDR3 length: 12 amino acids. With 5 bases clipped from V and 9 bases from J, the junction kept 6 bases outside the gene matches. The CDR3 sequence: CAWAGGGIEQFF. The DNA for the CDR3 is TGTGCCTGGGCGGGAGGAGGGATTGAGCAGTTCTTC.

This chain joins TRBV7-9 and TRBJ2-3; no firm D call. V shed 4 bases and J shed 5 bases, with 16 bases lying between them. CDR3 length: 15 residues. Germline lookup yields CDR1 SEHNR and CDR2 FQNEAQ (reference sequence). CDR3 protein: CASSSTLNTGDTQYF. The CDR3 DNA follows: TGTGCCAGCAGCTCGACACTGAACACGGGAGATACGCAGTATTTT.

The chain is built from TRBV4-3 and TRBJ2-3; 7 bases match TRBD2. CDR3 size: 14 residues. In germline, CDR1 is LGHNA, CDR2 YSLEER. With 0 bases clipped from V and 4 bases from J, the junction kept 1 base outside the gene matches. The CDR3 reads CASSQEREPDTQYF. The CDR3, as DNA: TGCGCCAGCAGCCAAGAGCGGGAGCCAGATACGCAGTATTTT.

This clone was counted only a few times. The CDR3 sequence: CSAKEGPEAFF. The DNA for the CDR3 is TGCAGTGCTAAGGAGGGGCCTGAAGCTTTCTTT. This sequence joins TRBV20-1 and TRBJ1-1, with D possibly TRBD1 on 5 matching bases. The CDR3 has 11 residues. Trimming removed 4 bases at V and 6 bases at J, with 9 bases between. CDR1 and CDR2 (germline): DFQATT, SNEGSKA (reference sequence).

The rearrangement uses TRBV6-5 and TRBJ2-5; D tentatively reads TRBD1 or TRBD2 (5 bases each). The V end lost 11 bases, the J end lost 4 bases, and 17 bases lay between the germline ends. The CDR3 has 13 residues. Germline V CDR1 and CDR2: MNHEY, SVGAGI. CDR3 in amino acids: CALGGPMGETQYF. In nucleotides, the CDR3 is TGTGCCCTTGGGGGACCCATGGGAGAGACCCAGTACTTC.

The chain carries TRBV6-5 and TRBJ1-2, with D perhaps matching TRBD1 (6 bases). Deletions cut 7 bases from V and 2 bases from J, with 17 bases between. The CDR3 has 15 amino acids. Looked up from germline, CDR1 is MNHEY and CDR2 is SVGAGI. In DNA form, the CDR3 reads TGTGCCAGCACCTCGCTCGGGGGCCGGAACTATGGCTACACCTTC. Translation gives CASTSLGGRNYGYTF.

The V call is TRBV6-5, the J call TRBJ2-7, with D perhaps TRBD2 (5 bases). Germline V lookup: CDR1 MNHEY, CDR2 SVGAGI. Trimming took 6 bases from V and 3 from J, leaving 18 bases between them. The CDR3 covers 15 residues. This CDR3 reads CASSFRPGNYYEQYF. CDR3 nucleotide sequence: TGTGCCAGCAGCTTCCGCCCCGGGAACTACTACGAGCAGTACTTC.

V usage is TRBV6-6 and J usage is TRBJ2-7; D uncertain. The length of the CDR3 is 12 residues. Looked up from germline, CDR1 is MNHNY and CDR2 is SVGAGI (reference sequence). The V gene lost 4 bases and the J gene lost 8 bases, with 12 bases spanning the gap. DNA of the CDR3: TGTGCCAGCAGTTCTACACTACTTCAGCAGTACTTC. As protein: CASSSTLLQQYF.